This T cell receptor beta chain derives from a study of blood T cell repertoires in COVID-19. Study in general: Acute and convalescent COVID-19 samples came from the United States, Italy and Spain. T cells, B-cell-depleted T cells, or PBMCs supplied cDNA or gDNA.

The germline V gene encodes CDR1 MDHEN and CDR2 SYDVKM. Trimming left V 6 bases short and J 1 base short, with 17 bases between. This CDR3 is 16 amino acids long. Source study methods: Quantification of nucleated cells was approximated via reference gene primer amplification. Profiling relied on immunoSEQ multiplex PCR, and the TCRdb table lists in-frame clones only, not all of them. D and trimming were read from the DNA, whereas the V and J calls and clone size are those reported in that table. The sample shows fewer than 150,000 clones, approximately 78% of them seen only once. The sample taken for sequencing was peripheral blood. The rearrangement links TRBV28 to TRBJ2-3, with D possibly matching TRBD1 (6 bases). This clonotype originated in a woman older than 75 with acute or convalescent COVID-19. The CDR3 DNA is TGTGCCAGCAGCCCTTGGTGGGGGCCAGGCACAGATACGCAGTATTTT. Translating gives CASSPWWGPGTDTQYF. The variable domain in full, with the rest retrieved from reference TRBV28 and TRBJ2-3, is DVKVTQSSRYLVKRTGEKVFLECVQDMDHENMFWYRQDPGLGLRLIYFSYDVKMKEKGDIPEGYSVSREKKERFSLILESASTNQTSMYLCASSPWWGPGTDTQYFGPGTRLTVL.